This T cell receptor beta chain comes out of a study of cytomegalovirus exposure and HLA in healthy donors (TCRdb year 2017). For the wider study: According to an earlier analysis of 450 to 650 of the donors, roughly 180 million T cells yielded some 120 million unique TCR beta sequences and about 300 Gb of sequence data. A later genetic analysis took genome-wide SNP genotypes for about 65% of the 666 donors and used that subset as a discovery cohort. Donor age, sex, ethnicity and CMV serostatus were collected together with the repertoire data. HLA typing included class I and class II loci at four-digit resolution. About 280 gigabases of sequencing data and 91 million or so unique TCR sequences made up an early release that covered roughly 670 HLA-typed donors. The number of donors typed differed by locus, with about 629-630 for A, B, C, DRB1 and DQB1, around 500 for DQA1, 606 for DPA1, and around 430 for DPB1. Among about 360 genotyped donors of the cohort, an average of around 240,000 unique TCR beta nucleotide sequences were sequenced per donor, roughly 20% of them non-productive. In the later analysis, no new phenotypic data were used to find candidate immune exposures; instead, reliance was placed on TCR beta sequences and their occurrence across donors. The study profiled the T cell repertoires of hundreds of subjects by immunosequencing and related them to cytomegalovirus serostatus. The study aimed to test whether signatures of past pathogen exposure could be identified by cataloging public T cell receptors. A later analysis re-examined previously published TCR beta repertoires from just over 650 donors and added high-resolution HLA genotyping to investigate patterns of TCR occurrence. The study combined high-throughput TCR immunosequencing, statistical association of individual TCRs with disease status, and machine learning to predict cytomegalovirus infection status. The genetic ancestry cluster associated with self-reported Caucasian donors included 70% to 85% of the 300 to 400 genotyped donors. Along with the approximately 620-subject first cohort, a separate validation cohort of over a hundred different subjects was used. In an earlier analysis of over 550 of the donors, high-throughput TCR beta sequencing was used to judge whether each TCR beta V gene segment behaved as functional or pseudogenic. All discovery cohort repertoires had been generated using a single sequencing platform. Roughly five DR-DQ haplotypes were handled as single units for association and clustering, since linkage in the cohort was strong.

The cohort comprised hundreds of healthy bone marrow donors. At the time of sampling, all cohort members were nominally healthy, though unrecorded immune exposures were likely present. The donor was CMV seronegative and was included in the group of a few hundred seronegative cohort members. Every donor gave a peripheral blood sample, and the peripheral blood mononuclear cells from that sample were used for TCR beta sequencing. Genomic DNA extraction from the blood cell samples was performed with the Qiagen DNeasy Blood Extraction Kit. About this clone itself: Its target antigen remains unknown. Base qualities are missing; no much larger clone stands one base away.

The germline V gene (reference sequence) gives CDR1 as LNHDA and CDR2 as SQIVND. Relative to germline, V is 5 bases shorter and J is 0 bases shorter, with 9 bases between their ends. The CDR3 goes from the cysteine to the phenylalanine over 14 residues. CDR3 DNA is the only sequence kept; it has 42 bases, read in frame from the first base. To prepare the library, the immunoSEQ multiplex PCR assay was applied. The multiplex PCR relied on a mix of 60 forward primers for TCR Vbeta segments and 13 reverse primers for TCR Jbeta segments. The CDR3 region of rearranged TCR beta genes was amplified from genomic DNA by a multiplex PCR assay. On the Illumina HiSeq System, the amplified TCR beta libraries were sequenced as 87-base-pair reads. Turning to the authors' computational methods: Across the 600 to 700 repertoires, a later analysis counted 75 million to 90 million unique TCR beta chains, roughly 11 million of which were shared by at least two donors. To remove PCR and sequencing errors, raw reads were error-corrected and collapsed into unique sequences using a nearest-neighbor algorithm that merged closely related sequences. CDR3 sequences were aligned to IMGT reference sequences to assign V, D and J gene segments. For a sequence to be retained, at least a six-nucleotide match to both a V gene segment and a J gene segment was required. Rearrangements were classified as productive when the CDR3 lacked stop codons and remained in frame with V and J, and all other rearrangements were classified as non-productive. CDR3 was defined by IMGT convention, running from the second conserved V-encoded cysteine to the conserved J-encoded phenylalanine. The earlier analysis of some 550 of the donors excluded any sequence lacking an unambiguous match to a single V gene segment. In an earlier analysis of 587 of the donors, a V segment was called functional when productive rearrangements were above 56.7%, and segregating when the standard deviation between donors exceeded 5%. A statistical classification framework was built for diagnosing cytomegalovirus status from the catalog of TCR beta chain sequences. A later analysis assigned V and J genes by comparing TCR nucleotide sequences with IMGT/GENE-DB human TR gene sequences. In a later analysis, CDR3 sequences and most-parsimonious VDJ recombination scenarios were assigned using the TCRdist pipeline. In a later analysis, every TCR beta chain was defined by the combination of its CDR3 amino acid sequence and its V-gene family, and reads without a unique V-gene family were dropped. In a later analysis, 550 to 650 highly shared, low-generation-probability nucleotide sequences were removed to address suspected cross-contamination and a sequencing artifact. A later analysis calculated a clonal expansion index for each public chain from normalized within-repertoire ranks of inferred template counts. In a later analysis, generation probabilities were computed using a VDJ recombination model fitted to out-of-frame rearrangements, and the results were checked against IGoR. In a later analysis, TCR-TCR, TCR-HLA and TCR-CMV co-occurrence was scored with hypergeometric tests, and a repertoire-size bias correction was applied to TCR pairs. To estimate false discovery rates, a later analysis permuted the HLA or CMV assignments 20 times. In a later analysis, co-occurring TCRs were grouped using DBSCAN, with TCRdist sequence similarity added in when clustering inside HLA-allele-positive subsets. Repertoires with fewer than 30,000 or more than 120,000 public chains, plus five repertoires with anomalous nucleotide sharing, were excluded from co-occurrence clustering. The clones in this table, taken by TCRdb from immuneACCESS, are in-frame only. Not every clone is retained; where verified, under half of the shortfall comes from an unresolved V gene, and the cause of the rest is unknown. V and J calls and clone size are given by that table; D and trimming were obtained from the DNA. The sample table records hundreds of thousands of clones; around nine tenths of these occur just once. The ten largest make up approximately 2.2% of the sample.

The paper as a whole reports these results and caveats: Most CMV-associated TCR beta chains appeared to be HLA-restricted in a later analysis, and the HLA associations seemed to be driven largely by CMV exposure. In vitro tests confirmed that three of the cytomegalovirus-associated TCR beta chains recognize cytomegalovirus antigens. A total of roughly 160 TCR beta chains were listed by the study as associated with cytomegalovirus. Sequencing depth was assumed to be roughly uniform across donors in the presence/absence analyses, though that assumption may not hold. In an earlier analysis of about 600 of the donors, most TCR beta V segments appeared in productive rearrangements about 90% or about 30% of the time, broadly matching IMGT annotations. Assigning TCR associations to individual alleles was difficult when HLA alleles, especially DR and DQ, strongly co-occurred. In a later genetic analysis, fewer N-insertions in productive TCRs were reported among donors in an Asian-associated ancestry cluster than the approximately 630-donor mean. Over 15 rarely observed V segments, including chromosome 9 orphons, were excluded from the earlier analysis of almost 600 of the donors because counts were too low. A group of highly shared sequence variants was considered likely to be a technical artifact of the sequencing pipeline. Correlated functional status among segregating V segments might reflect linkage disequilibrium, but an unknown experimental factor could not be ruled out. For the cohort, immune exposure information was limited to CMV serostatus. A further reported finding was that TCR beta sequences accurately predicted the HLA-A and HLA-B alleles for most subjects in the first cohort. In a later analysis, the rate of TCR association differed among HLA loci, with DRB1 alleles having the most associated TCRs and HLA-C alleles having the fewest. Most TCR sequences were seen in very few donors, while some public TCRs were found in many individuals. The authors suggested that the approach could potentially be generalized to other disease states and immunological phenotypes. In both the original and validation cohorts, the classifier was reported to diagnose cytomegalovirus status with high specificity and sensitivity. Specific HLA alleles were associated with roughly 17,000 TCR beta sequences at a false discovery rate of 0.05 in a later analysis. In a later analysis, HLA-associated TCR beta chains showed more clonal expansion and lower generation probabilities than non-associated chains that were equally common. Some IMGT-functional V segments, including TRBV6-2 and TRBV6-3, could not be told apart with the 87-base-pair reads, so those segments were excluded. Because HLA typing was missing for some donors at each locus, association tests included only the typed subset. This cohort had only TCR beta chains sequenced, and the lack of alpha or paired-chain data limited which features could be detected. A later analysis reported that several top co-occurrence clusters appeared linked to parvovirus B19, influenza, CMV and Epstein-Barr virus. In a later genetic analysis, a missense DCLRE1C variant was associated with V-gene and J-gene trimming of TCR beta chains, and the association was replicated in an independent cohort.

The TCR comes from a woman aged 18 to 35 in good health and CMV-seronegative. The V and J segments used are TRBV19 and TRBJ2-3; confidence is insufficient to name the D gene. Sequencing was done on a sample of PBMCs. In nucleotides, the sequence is TGTGCCAGTAGTTCTAGACCTAGCACAGATACGCAGTATTTT. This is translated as CASSSRPSTDTQYF.